This TCR beta chain was sequenced during a study of T cells in localized non-small cell lung cancer. Germline V lookup: CDR1 SGHNT, CDR2 YYREEE (reference sequence). Between the trimmed V and J ends, which lost 0 bases and 3 bases, there was a span of 13 bases. This CDR3 contains 15 residues. The repertoire was sequenced with immunoSEQ multiplex PCR; TCRdb's copy has only in-frame clones and lacks some. The repertoire holds over 45,000 clones, with approximately 90% as singletons. This specimen was peripheral blood, taken before any cancer treatment. The sequence derives from a man aged 40 to 70 with stage I squamous cell lung carcinoma. The V call is TRBV5-4, the J call TRBJ2-7, with D unresolved. CDR3 sequence reads: CASSLALGRDYEQYF. CDR3 DNA sequence: TGTGCCAGCAGCTTGGCCCTTGGCAGAGACTACGAGCAGTACTTC.